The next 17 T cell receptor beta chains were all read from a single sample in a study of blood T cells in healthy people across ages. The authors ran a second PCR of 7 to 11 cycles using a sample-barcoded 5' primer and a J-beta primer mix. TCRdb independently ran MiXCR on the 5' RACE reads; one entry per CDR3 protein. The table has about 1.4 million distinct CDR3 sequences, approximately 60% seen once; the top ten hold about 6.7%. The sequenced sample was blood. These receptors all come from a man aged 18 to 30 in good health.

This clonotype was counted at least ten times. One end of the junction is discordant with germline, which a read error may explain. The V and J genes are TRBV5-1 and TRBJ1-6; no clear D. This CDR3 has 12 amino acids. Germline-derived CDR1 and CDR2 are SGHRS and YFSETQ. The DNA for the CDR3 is TGTGCCAGCAGCTTAGGGAATTCACCCCTCCACTTT. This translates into CASSLGNSPLHF. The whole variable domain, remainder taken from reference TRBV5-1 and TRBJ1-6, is KAGVTQTPRYLIKTRGQQVTLSCSPISGHRSVSWYQQTPGQGLQFLFEYFSETQRNKGNFPGRFSGRQFSNSRSEMNVSTLELGDSALYLCASSLGNSPLHFGNGTRLTVT.

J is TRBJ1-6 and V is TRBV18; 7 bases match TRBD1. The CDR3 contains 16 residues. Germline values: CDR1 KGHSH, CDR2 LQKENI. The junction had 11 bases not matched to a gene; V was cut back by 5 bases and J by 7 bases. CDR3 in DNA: TGTGCCAGCTCAACCCGGCAAGGGGGACAGAATTCACCCCTCCACTTT. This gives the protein CASSTRQGGQNSPLHF.

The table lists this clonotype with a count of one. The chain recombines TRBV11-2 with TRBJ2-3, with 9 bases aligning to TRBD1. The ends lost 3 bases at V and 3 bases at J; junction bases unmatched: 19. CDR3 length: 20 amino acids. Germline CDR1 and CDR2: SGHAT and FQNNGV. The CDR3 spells CASSLPTRIVGQGMTDTQYF. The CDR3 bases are TGTGCCAGCAGCTTGCCCACCCGAATAGTGGGACAGGGCATGACAGATACGCAGTATTTT.

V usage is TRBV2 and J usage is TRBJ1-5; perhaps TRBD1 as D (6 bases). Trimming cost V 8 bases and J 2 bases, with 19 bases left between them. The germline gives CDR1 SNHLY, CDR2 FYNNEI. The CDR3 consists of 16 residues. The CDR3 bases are TGTGCCAGCGGGGGGGAAGGACAGTTTGGCAATCAGCCCCAGCATTTT. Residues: CASGGEGQFGNQPQHF.

In nucleotides, the CDR3 is TGTGCCATCTTTGACCGGGACAGAACATACGAGCAGTACTTC. It codes for CAIFDRDRTYEQYF. J is TRBJ2-7 and V is TRBV10-3, with TRBD1 matching 7 bases. This CDR3 spans 14 amino acids. After removal of 8 bases from V and 4 bases from J, the junction contained 11 bases not matched to a gene. Germline assignment: CDR1 ENHRY and CDR2 SYGVKD.

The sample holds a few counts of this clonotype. CDR3 loop: CASSPEQGVNIQYF. CDR3 sequence (DNA): TGCGCCAGCAGCCCAGAACAGGGAGTGAACATTCAGTACTTC. The chain couples TRBV4-3 to TRBJ2-4; D may be TRBD1 (6 bases). V was shortened by 4 bases and J by 7 bases, with 14 bases between the two germline ends. CDR1 LGHNA and CDR2 YSLEER come from the germline V gene. This CDR3 has 14 residues.

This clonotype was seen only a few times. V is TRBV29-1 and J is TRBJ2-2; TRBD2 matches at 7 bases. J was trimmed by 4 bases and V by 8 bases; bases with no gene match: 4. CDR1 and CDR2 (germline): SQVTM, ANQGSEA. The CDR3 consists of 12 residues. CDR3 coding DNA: TGCAGCCTAGCGGAGGTCACCGGGGAGCTGTTTTTT. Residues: CSLAEVTGELFF.

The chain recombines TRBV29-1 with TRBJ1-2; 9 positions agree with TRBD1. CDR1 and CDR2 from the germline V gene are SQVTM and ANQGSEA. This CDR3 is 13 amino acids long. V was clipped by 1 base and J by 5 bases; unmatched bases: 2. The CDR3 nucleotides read TGCAGCGTTGAAGGGGACAGGGCTTATGGCTACACCTTC. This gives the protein CSVEGDRAYGYTF. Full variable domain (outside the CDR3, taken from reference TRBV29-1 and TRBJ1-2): SAVISQKPSRDICQRGTSLTIQCQVDSQVTMMFWYRQQPGQSLTLIATANQGSEATYESGFVIDKFPISRPNLTFSTLTVSNMSPEDSSIYLCSVEGDRAYGYTFGSGTRLTVV.

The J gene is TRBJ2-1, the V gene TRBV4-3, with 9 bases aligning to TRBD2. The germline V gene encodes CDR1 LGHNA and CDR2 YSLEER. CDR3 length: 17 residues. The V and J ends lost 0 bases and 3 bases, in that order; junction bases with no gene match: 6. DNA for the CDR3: TGCGCCAGCAGCCAAGAAGGCGGGGGGGCCTTCTACAATGAGCAGTTCTTC. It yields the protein CASSQEGGGAFYNEQFF.

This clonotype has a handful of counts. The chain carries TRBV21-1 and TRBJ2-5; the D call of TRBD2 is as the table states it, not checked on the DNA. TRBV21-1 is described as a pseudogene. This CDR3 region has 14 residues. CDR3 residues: CASSPQTSGETQYF. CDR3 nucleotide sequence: TGTGCCAGCAGCCCCCAGACTAGCGGGGAGACCCAGTACTTC.

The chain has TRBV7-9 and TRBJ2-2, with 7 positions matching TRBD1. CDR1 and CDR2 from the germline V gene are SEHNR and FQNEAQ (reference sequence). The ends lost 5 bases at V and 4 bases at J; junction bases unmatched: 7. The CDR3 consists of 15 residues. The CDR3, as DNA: TGTGCCAGCAGCCCACAGGGGATTACCACCGGGGAGCTGTTTTTT. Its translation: CASSPQGITTGELFF.

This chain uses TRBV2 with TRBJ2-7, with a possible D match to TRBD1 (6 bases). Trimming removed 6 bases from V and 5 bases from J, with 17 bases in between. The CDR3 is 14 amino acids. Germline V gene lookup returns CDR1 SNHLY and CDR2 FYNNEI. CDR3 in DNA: TGTGCCAGCAGGTGGGACAACCCTAAAGACGAGCAGTACTTC. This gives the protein CASRWDNPKDEQYF.

Here the CDR3 reads CASSSGQGSYGYTF. CDR3 nucleotides: TGTGCCAGCAGTTCCGGACAGGGCTCATATGGCTACACCTTC. The chain is built from TRBV27 and TRBJ1-2; 8 bases fit TRBD1. Germline V gives CDR1 MNHEY, CDR2 SMNVEV (reference sequence). V trimming: 4 bases; J trimming: 5 bases; junction bases outside the gene matches: 6. The CDR3 spans 14 residues.

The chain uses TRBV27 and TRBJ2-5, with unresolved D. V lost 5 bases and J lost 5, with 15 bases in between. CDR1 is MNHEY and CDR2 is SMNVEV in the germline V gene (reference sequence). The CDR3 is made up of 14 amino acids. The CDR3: CASSPRLDGETQYF. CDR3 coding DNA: TGTGCCAGCAGTCCCAGACTGGACGGGGAGACCCAGTACTTC.

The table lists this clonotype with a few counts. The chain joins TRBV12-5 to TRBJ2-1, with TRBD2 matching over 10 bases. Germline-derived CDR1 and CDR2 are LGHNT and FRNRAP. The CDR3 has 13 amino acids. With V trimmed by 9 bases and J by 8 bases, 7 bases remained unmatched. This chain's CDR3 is CASDSGRWDEQFF. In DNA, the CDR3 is TGTGCTAGCGATAGCGGGAGGTGGGATGAGCAGTTCTTC.

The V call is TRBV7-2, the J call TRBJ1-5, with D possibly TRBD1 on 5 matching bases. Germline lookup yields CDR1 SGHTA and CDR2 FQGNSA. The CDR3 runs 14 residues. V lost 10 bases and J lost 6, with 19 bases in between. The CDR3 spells CATDTGVHGQPQHF. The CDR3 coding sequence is TGTGCCACGGATACAGGCGTTCATGGTCAGCCCCAGCATTTT.

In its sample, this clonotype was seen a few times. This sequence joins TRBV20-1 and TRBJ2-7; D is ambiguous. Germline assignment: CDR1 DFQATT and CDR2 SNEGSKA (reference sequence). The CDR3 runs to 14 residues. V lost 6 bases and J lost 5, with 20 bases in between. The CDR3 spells CSATHGSPAHEQYF. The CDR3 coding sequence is TGCAGTGCCACCCACGGGTCCCCGGCCCACGAGCAGTACTTC.